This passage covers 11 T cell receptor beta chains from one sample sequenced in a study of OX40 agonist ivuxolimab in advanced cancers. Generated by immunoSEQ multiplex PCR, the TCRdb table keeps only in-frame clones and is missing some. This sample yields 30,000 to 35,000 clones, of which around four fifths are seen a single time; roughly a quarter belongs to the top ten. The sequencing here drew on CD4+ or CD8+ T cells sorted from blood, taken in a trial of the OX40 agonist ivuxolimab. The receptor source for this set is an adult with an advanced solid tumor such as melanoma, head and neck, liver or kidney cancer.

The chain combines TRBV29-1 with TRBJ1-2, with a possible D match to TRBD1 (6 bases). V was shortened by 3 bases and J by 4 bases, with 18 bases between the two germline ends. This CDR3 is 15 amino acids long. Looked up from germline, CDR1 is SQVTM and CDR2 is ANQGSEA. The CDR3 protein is CSVETLGAAGYGYTF. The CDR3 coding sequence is TGCAGCGTTGAGACTTTGGGGGCGGCAGGCTATGGCTACACCTTC.

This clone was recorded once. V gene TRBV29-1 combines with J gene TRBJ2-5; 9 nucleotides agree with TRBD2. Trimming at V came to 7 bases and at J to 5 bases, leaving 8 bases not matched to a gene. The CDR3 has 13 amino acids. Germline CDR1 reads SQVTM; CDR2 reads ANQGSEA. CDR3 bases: TGCAGCGCTCCGGGACTAGCTCTTGAGACCCAGTACTTC. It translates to CSAPGLALETQYF.

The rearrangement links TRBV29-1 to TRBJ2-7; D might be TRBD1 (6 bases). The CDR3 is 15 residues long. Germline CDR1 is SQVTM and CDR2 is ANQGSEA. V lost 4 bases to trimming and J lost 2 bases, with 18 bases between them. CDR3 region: CSVVTGTWAPYEQYF. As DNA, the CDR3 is TGCAGCGTTGTCACCGGGACATGGGCCCCCTACGAGCAGTACTTC.

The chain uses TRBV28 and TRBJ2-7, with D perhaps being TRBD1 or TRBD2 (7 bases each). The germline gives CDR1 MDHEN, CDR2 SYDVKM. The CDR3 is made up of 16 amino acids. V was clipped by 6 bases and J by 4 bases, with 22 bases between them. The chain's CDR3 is CASSIPRQGGIYEQYF. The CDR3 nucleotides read TGTGCCAGCAGCATACCTCGACAGGGAGGGATATACGAGCAGTACTTC. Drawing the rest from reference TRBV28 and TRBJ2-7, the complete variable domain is DVKVTQSSRYLVKRTGEKVFLECVQDMDHENMFWYRQDPGLGLRLIYFSYDVKMKEKGDIPEGYSVSREKKERFSLILESASTNQTSMYLCASSIPRQGGIYEQYFGPGTRLTVT.

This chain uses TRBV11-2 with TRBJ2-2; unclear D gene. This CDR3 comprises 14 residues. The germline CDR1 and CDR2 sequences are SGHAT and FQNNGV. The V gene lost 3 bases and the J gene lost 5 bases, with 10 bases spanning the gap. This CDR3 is CASSLAGGTGELFF. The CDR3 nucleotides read TGTGCCAGCAGCTTGGCCGGTGGGACCGGGGAGCTGTTTTTT. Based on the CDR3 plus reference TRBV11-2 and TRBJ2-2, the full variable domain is EAGVAQSPRYKIIEKRQSVAFWCNPISGHATLYWYQQILGQGPKLLIQFQNNGVVDDSQLPKDRFSAERLKGVDSTLKIQPAKLEDSAVYLCASSLAGGTGELFFGEGSRLTVL.

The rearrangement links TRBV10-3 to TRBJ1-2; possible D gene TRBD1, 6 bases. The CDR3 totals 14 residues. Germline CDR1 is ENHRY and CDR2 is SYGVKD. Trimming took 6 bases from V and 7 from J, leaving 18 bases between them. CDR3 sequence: CAIRYTQGNAGYTF. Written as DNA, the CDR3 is TGTGCCATCAGATACACTCAGGGGAATGCTGGCTACACCTTC.

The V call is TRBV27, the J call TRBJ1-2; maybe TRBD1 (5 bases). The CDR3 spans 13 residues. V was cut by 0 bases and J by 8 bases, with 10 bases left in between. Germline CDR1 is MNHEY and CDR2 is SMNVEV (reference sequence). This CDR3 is CASSLSGDDGYTF. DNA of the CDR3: TGTGCCAGCAGTTTATCAGGGGATGACGGCTACACCTTC.

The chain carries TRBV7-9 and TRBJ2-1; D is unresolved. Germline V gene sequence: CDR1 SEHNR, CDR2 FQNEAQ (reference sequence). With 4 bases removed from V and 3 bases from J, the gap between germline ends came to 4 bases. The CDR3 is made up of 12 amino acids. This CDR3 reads CASSYLYNEQFF. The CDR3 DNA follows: TGTGCCAGCAGCTACCTCTACAATGAGCAGTTCTTC.

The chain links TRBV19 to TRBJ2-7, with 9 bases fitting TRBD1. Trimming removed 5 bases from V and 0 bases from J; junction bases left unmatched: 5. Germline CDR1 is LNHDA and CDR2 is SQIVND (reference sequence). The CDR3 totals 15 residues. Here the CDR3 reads CASSPGTGPSYEQYF. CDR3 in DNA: TGTGCCAGTAGTCCCGGGACAGGGCCCTCCTACGAGCAGTACTTC.

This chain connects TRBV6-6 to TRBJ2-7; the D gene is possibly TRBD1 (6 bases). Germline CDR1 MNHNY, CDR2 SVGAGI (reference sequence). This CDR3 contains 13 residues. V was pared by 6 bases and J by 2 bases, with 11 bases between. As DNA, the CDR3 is TGTGCCAGCAGGCCACAGGGCACCTACGAGCAGTACTTC. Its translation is CASRPQGTYEQYF.

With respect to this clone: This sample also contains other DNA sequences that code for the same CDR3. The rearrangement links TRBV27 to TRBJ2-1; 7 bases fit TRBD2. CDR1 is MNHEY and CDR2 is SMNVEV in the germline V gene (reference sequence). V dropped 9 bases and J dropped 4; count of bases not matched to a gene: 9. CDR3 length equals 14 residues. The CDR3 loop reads CASATGTTYNEQFF. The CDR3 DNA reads TGTGCCAGTGCGACCGGGACTACATACAATGAGCAGTTCTTC.